These 32 T cell receptor beta chains came from one sample sequenced in a study of T cell repertoires in cytomegalovirus infection. TCRdb reprocessed the reads with MiXCR, giving one entry per CDR3 protein. The sample shows around 300,000 distinct CDR3 sequences, more than 20% of them seen only once. Sequencing was done on a sample of PBMCs. The receptors here all came from a human donor in good health (CMV status not recorded). Some clones in this sample may be carry-over from other donors' samples.

The table lists this clonotype with many counts. This chain connects TRBV6-5 to TRBJ1-5, with a possible D match to TRBD1 (5 bases). Germline V lookup: CDR1 MNHEY, CDR2 SVGAGI. Trimming left V 6 bases short and J 8 bases short, with 14 bases between. The CDR3 sequence is 13 residues long. The CDR3: CASSSDRGEPQHF. CDR3 bases: TGTGCCAGCAGCTCCGATCGGGGGGAGCCCCAGCATTTT.

In its sample, this clonotype was seen a few times. J is TRBJ2-3 and V is TRBV10-3; TRBD2 matches 7 bases. CDR1 is ENHRY, CDR2 SYGVKD, per germline. Trimming removed 6 bases from V and 2 bases from J; junction bases left unmatched: 11. CDR3 length equals 16 residues. Written as DNA, the CDR3 is TGTGCCATCAGCGGGATCCAGCGGGGCAACACAGATACGCAGTATTTT. It codes for CAISGIQRGNTDTQYF.

This clonotype was observed a handful of times. The gene calls are TRBV6-1 and TRBJ1-1, with no clear D. The CDR3 is 12 amino acids. Per the germline V gene, CDR1 is MNHNS and CDR2 is SASEGT. V was cut by 6 bases and J by 11 bases, with 16 bases left in between. This CDR3 reads CASSELDKKAFF. The DNA for the CDR3 is TGTGCCAGCAGCGAACTCGACAAGAAGGCTTTCTTT.

Many counts were recorded for this clonotype. V is TRBV7-2 and J is TRBJ2-1; 14 bases align to TRBD2. The V and J ends lost 3 bases and 4 bases, in that order; junction bases with no gene match: 5. Germline V gene sequence: CDR1 SGHTA, CDR2 FQGNSA. This CDR3 is 17 amino acids long. CDR3 nucleotide sequence: TGTGCCAGCAGCTTGAGACTAGCGGGAGGGCTGTACAATGAGCAGTTCTTC. It codes for CASSLRLAGGLYNEQFF.

Remarks on this clonotype: With a much larger clone just one base away, this may be a read error. This chain connects TRBV7-2 to TRBJ2-1, with TRBD2 identical over 9 bases. Germline lookup yields CDR1 SGHTA and CDR2 FQGNSA. The CDR3 is 16 residues long. CDR3 sequence reads: CASNLVRTSGYNEQFF. The DNA for the CDR3 is TGTGCCAGCAACTTAGTCAGAACTAGCGGGTACAATGAGCAGTTCTTC. Full variable domain (remainder filled in from reference TRBV7-2 and TRBJ2-1): GAGVSQSPSNKVTEKGKDVELRCDPISGHTALYWYRQSLGQGLEFLIYFQGNSAPDKSGLPSDRFSAERTGGSVSTLTIQRTQQEDSAVYLCASNLVRTSGYNEQFFGPGTRLTVL.

The rearrangement uses TRBV29-1 and TRBJ2-1; 10 nucleotides agree with TRBD2. J was trimmed by 0 bases and V by 5 bases; bases with no gene match: 7. The CDR3 spans 16 residues. CDR1 SQVTM and CDR2 ANQGSEA come from the germline V gene. Written as DNA, the CDR3 is TGCAGCGTTCCCGGGACTAGCGCCTTCTCCTACAATGAGCAGTTCTTC. This gives the protein CSVPGTSAFSYNEQFF.

Details on this clonotype: A much more abundant neighbour one base away suggests this may be a read error. The missing conserved phenylalanine or tryptophan at the end of this CDR3 makes a read error likely. The J gene is TRBJ1-1, the V gene TRBV7-6; no definite D call. Trimming stripped 5 bases from V and 5 bases from J, with 12 bases between. The CDR3 contains 13 residues. Germline V gene lookup returns CDR1 SGHVS and CDR2 FNYEAQ. In DNA form, the CDR3 reads TGTGCCAGCAGCCCGATCGGATCGACTGAAGCTTTCTTA. The encoded protein is CASSPIGSTEAFL.

J is TRBJ2-5 and V is TRBV19; D gene unclear. V was shortened by 5 bases and J by 5 bases, with 6 bases between the two germline ends. The germline V gene has CDR1 LNHDA and CDR2 SQIVND (reference sequence). The CDR3 has 11 residues. The CDR3 loop is CASSGRETQYF. Written as DNA, the CDR3 is TGTGCCAGTAGTGGGCGGGAGACCCAGTACTTC.

This clonotype has more than one count but fewer than ten. The gene calls are TRBV7-2 and TRBJ2-5; 7 bases line up with TRBD2. V shed 3 bases and J 5 bases; nucleotides not matched to a gene: 9. Germline CDR1 is SGHTA and CDR2 is FQGNSA. This CDR3 comprises 15 residues. This CDR3 is CASSLTGGSGETQYF. CDR3 coding DNA: TGTGCCAGCAGCTTGACGGGAGGATCCGGGGAGACCCAGTACTTC.

Details on this clonotype: This could be a read error, since a much larger clone is one nucleotide away. The chain joins TRBV7-2 to TRBJ2-5; 7 nucleotides line up with TRBD1. The length of the CDR3 is 15 residues. The V segment lost 0 bases and the J segment 4 bases; nucleotides outside the gene matches: 5. CDR1 and CDR2 (germline): SGHTA, FQGNSA. This CDR3 reads CTSSLAGTGAETQYF. CDR3 nucleotides: TGTACCAGCAGCTTAGCGGGTACAGGGGCAGAGACCCAGTACTTC.

There are many counts of this clonotype. The gene calls are TRBV11-2 and TRBJ2-6; D possibly corresponds to TRBD1 (6 bases). The CDR3 totals 18 residues. V was cut by 2 bases and J by 0 bases, with 14 bases left in between. Germline CDR1 reads SGHAT; CDR2 reads FQNNGV. The DNA for the CDR3 is TGTGCCAGCAGCTTATATTTCAGGGGCTCCTCTGGGGCCAACGTCCTGACTTTC. The encoded protein is CASSLYFRGSSGANVLTF.

The chain couples TRBV18 to TRBJ2-7, with D perhaps assigned TRBD1 or TRBD2 (5 bases each). Trimming pared 3 bases from V and 5 bases from J, leaving 14 bases between. Germline V gene sequence: CDR1 KGHSH, CDR2 LQKENI. This CDR3 spans 14 amino acids. CDR3 loop: CASSPGSGQDEQYF. The CDR3 DNA follows: TGTGCCAGCTCACCGGGATCGGGGCAGGACGAGCAGTACTTC.

The sample holds a few counts of this clonotype. J is TRBJ2-1 and V is TRBV7-2, with TRBD2 as a possible D gene (5 bases). This CDR3 comprises 16 residues. Trimming shortened V by 3 bases and J by 3 bases, and 15 bases separated the two germline ends. Germline V gene data show CDR1 as SGHTA and CDR2 as FQGNSA. CDR3 sequence (DNA): TGTGCCAGCAGCTTTACGGCCCCCGGGGACTACAATGAGCAGTTCTTC. This sequence encodes CASSFTAPGDYNEQFF. Full variable domain (rest looked up from reference TRBV7-2 and TRBJ2-1): GAGVSQSPSNKVTEKGKDVELRCDPISGHTALYWYRQSLGQGLEFLIYFQGNSAPDKSGLPSDRFSAERTGGSVSTLTIQRTQQEDSAVYLCASSFTAPGDYNEQFFGPGTRLTVL.

The chain couples TRBV4-2 to TRBJ2-2; D remains ambiguous. CDR1 LGHNA and CDR2 YNFKEQ come from the germline V gene. This CDR3 comprises 15 residues. V lost 1 base and J 5 bases, leaving 11 bases between the germline ends. The CDR3 spells CASSQVLGKTGELFF. CDR3 DNA: TGTGCCAGCAGCCAAGTTCTTGGAAAGACCGGGGAGCTGTTTTTT.

This sequence joins TRBV12-3 or TRBV12-4 and TRBJ2-5, with D unclear. This CDR3 has 12 amino acids. V gave up 5 bases and J gave up 6 bases, with 10 bases separating them. The CDR3: CASSPVFKTQYF. The CDR3 nucleotides read TGTGCCAGCAGTCCGGTTTTTAAGACCCAGTACTTC.

This clonotype was seen repeatedly, ten times or more. V and J are TRBV11-2 and TRBJ2-5; 9 bases are shared with TRBD2. Germline-derived CDR1 and CDR2 are SGHAT and FQNNGV. The V gene end was trimmed by 5 bases and the J gene end by 3 bases; junction bases not matched to a gene: 7. CDR3 length: 15 amino acids. CDR3 nucleotide sequence: TGTGCCAGCAGCCCTCGCGGGGGGGATAAAGAGACCCAGTACTTC. It yields the protein CASSPRGGDKETQYF.

This clonotype came up many times. The CDR3 DNA sequence: TGTGCCAGCAGCTCTGGAGGACCCTCCTACGAGCAGTACTTC. This encodes CASSSGGPSYEQYF. This chain uses TRBV7-2 with TRBJ2-7; maybe TRBD2 (5 bases). Germline lookup yields CDR1 SGHTA and CDR2 FQGNSA. Trimming left V 4 bases short and J 0 bases short, with 10 bases between. There are 14 residues in the CDR3.

This clonotype appeared many times. This chain links TRBV7-2 with TRBJ2-6; 8 positions match TRBD2. Germline assignment: CDR1 SGHTA and CDR2 FQGNSA. CDR3 length equals 14 residues. V lost 8 bases to trimming and J lost 2 bases; unmatched junction nucleotides: 2. The CDR3 nucleotides are TGTGCCAGCGGCGGGGGGCCTGGGGCCAACGTCCTGACTTTC. It encodes CASGGGPGANVLTF.

The chain carries TRBV5-8 and TRBJ2-1; D unresolved. Germline CDR1 SGHTS, CDR2 YDEGEE. The CDR3 has 14 amino acids. The V and J ends lost 3 bases and 8 bases respectively, with 15 bases between them. CDR3 sequence reads: CASSYRVLKDEQFF. The CDR3, as DNA: TGTGCCAGCAGCTACCGGGTTTTAAAGGATGAGCAGTTCTTC.

The chain carries TRBV5-1 and TRBJ2-1, with 8 bases fitting TRBD2. The CDR3 totals 14 residues. CDR1 and CDR2 from the germline V gene are SGHRS and YFSETQ. V lost 3 bases and J lost 5; bases outside the gene matches: 4. CDR3 nucleotides: TGCGCCAGCAGCTGGAGCGGGGGAAACAATGAGCAGTTCTTC. Translation: CASSWSGGNNEQFF. Complete variable domain (other parts from reference TRBV5-1 and TRBJ2-1): KAGVTQTPRYLIKTRGQQVTLSCSPISGHRSVSWYQQTPGQGLQFLFEYFSETQRNKGNFPGRFSGRQFSNSRSEMNVSTLELGDSALYLCASSWSGGNNEQFFGPGTRLTVL.

This clonotype has a count of ten or more. CDR3 residues: CASSLTGNFGQPQHF. DNA of the CDR3: TGTGCCAGCAGTTTAACAGGGAATTTCGGTCAGCCCCAGCATTTT. The chain joins TRBV7-2 to TRBJ1-5, with TRBD1 as a possible D gene (6 bases). In germline, CDR1 is SGHTA, CDR2 FQGNSA. The CDR3 runs 15 residues. The V gene lost 6 bases and the J gene lost 6 bases, with 18 bases spanning the gap.

The chain carries TRBV27 and TRBJ2-3, with TRBD2 matching over 7 bases. The V gene's germline CDR1 is MNHEY and CDR2 SMNVEV (reference sequence). The junction had 11 bases not matched to a gene; V was cut back by 9 bases and J by 5 bases. The CDR3 has 14 amino acids. The CDR3 coding sequence is TGTGCCAGAGGGTGTTGCGGGAGAAGAGATACGCAGTATTTT. Residues: CARGCCGRRDTQYF.

This clonotype was counted a few times. The chain has TRBV14 and TRBJ2-1; 7 bases fit TRBD1. V dropped 4 bases and J dropped 5; count of bases not matched to a gene: 8. The CDR3 is 15 amino acids. In germline, CDR1 is SGHDN, CDR2 FVKESK. The CDR3 sequence is CASSLRRTGNNEQFF. CDR3 sequence (DNA): TGTGCCAGCAGCCTCCGAAGGACAGGAAACAATGAGCAGTTCTTC.

In its sample, this clonotype was seen a few times. The CDR3 reads CASSWEGQGAKNIQYF. CDR3 sequence (DNA): TGCGCCAGCAGCTGGGAAGGACAGGGGGCCAAAAACATTCAGTACTTC. The chain uses TRBV5-1 and TRBJ2-4, with 9 positions matching TRBD1. CDR1 is SGHRS and CDR2 is YFSETQ in the germline V gene. After removal of 3 bases from V and 1 base from J, the junction contained 5 bases not matched to a gene. This CDR3 spans 16 amino acids.

This clonotype was seen at least ten times. The chain couples TRBV7-2 to TRBJ1-1, with D possibly matching TRBD1 (5 bases). There are 13 residues in the CDR3. Germline CDR1 SGHTA, CDR2 FQGNSA. Trimming stripped 5 bases from V and 0 bases from J, with 7 bases between. The CDR3 sequence: CASSRQLNTEAFF. Written as DNA, the CDR3 is TGTGCCAGCAGCCGACAGTTGAACACTGAAGCTTTCTTT.

This clonotype was found a few times. The chain has TRBV20-1 and TRBJ2-7, with 11 bases matching TRBD2. Per germline, CDR1 DFQATT and CDR2 SNEGSKA (reference sequence). V shed 4 bases and J 2 bases; nucleotides not matched to a gene: 13. This CDR3 is 17 amino acids long. Here the CDR3 reads CSAILAGGPGSAYEQYF. The CDR3, as DNA: TGCAGTGCTATATTAGCGGGAGGGCCGGGGTCGGCCTACGAGCAGTACTTC.

In its sample, this clonotype was seen many times. The CDR3 coding sequence is TGTGCCAGCAGCTTAGGGGCTAGCGGGAGGGCCAGGGAGACCCAGTACTTC. Its protein product is CASSLGASGRARETQYF. This rearrangement joins TRBV7-8 to TRBJ2-5; 12 bases are a match to TRBD2. The CDR3 runs to 17 residues. The V gene's germline CDR1 is SGHVS and CDR2 FQNEAQ. Losses at the gene ends were 1 base for V and 5 bases for J; bases not matched to a gene: 8.

This sequence joins TRBV5-1 and TRBJ2-5; D tentatively fits TRBD1 or TRBD2 (5 bases each). This CDR3 spans 16 amino acids. V was shortened by 0 bases and J by 0 bases, with 12 bases between the two germline ends. Germline V gene lookup returns CDR1 SGHRS and CDR2 YFSETQ. CDR3 in amino acids: CASSLGDLGDQETQYF. CDR3 in DNA: TGCGCCAGCAGCTTGGGCGACTTGGGGGACCAAGAGACCCAGTACTTC.

The V call is TRBV11-2, the J call TRBJ2-1; tentatively, D is TRBD1 (5 bases). The germline V gene has CDR1 SGHAT and CDR2 FQNNGV. This CDR3 has 15 residues. V was cut by 2 bases and J by 6 bases, with 14 bases left in between. CDR3 DNA: TGTGCCAGCAGCTTAAGGGGTCTGATGAGCAATGAGCAGTTCTTC. Translated: CASSLRGLMSNEQFF.

This clonotype was detected a few times. The rearrangement uses TRBV11-2 and TRBJ2-1; 13 bases agree with TRBD2. Germline-derived CDR1 and CDR2 are SGHAT and FQNNGV. The CDR3 sequence is 14 residues long. The ends lost 5 bases at V and 9 bases at J; junction bases unmatched: 4. The CDR3 DNA sequence: TGTGCCAGCAGCCTGGGACTAGCGGGACGTGAGCAGTTCTTC. Amino acid sequence: CASSLGLAGREQFF.

This clonotype appeared many times. The chain employs TRBV7-2 and TRBJ2-7; tentative D call: TRBD2 (5 bases). The V and J ends lost 5 bases and 6 bases respectively, with 17 bases between them. CDR3 length: 14 residues. CDR1 is SGHTA, CDR2 FQGNSA, per germline. Here the CDR3 reads CASSPRTHLREQYF. CDR3 nucleotides: TGTGCCAGCAGCCCCCGGACTCACCTCCGCGAGCAGTACTTC.

The chain is built from TRBV20-1 and TRBJ2-2, with TRBD1 matching over 8 bases. The CDR3 is 13 residues long. J gave up 7 bases and V 6 bases, and 7 bases lay outside the gene matches. Germline V gives CDR1 DFQATT, CDR2 SNEGSKA (reference sequence). Here the CDR3 reads CSARTGYGGELFF. CDR3 nucleotide sequence: TGCAGTGCAAGGACAGGGTATGGCGGGGAGCTGTTTTTT.